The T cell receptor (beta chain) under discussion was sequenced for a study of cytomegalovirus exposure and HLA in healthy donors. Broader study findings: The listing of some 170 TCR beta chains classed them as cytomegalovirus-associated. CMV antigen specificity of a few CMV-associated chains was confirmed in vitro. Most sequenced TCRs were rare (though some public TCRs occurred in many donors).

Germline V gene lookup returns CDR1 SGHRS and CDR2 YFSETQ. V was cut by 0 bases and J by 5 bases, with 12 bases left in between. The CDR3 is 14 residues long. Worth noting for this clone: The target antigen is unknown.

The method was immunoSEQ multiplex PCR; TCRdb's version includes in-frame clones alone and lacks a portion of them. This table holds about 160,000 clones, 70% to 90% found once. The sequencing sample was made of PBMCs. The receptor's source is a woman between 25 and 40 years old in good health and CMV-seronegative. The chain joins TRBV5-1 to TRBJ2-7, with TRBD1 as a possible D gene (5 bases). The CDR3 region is CASSLEQAPNEQYF. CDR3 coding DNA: TGCGCCAGCAGCTTGGAACAGGCTCCGAACGAGCAGTACTTC.